The 30 T cell receptor beta chains reported below all come from one sample, sequenced in a study of spatial heterogeneity in lung cancer. TCRdb re-analysed the 5' RACE reads in MiXCR, keeping a single row per CDR3 protein. Found here are roughly 120,000 distinct CDR3 sequences, 12% of them singletons; the top ten hold around a sixth. Time point of the sample: blood at routine non-recurrence follow-up after resection. Sequencing covered unsorted whole RNA taken from tumor, nontumor lung or frozen PBMC. The material sequenced was PBMCs, taken at follow-up. All receptors come from a male donor with early-stage non-small cell lung cancer.

The J gene is TRBJ1-4, the V gene TRBV5-1; D remains ambiguous. This CDR3 is 16 amino acids long. CDR1 and CDR2 from the germline V gene are SGHRS and YFSETQ. The germline V and J ends were trimmed by 3 bases and 8 bases, with 20 bases remaining between them. This chain's CDR3 is CASSSGRAAIGEKLFF. The DNA for the CDR3 is TGCGCCAGCAGCTCGGGGAGGGCCGCTATTGGAGAAAAACTGTTTTTT. Complete variable domain (other parts from reference TRBV5-1 and TRBJ1-4): KAGVTQTPRYLIKTRGQQVTLSCSPISGHRSVSWYQQTPGQGLQFLFEYFSETQRNKGNFPGRFSGRQFSNSRSEMNVSTLELGDSALYLCASSSGRAAIGEKLFFGSGTQLSVL.

The chain has TRBV7-9 and TRBJ2-2; the D is unclear. The germline V gene has CDR1 SEHNR and CDR2 FQNEAQ (reference sequence). With 4 bases removed from V and 4 bases from J, the gap between germline ends came to 10 bases. The CDR3 consists of 14 residues. The CDR3 reads CASSSESSTGELFF. CDR3 DNA sequence: TGTGCCAGCAGCTCGGAATCAAGCACCGGGGAGCTGTTTTTT.

The V and J genes are TRBV2 and TRBJ2-2, with no clear D. CDR1 and CDR2 from the germline V gene are SNHLY and FYNNEI. This CDR3 has 15 amino acids. V was trimmed by 5 bases and J by 7 bases, leaving 17 bases between them. The CDR3 DNA follows: TGTGCCAGCAGTCGGACGAGCGTTGTGCTCGGGGAGCTGTTTTTT. It is translated as CASSRTSVVLGELFF.

The chain employs TRBV12-3 or TRBV12-4 and TRBJ1-3; D is uncertain. The CDR3 runs to 17 residues. The V end lost 1 base, the J end lost 4 bases, and 17 bases lay between the germline ends. CDR3 bases: TGTGCCAGCAGTTTAGAAGTTGTGTGGCAGGTGGGAAACACCATATATTTT. It codes for CASSLEVVWQVGNTIYF.

This clonotype was seen at least ten times. The chain couples TRBV6-5 to TRBJ1-6; no reliable D call. Trimming removed 6 bases from V and 9 bases from J, with 12 bases in between. Per the germline V gene, CDR1 is MNHEY and CDR2 is SVGAGI. CDR3 size: 13 residues. DNA of the CDR3: TGTGCCAGCAGGAGGGCCGTAGGTTCACCCCTCCACTTT. This codes for CASRRAVGSPLHF.

This clonotype was counted at least ten times. This chain uses TRBV9 with TRBJ1-1; D call uncertain. The germline CDR1 and CDR2 sequences are SGDLS and YYNGEE. V was cut by 0 bases and J by 5 bases, with 8 bases left in between. This CDR3 contains 13 residues. CDR3 protein: CASSVAPRTEAFF. CDR3 DNA: TGTGCCAGCAGCGTAGCCCCGAGGACTGAAGCTTTCTTT.

V usage is TRBV20-1 and J usage is TRBJ1-5; 8 positions agree with TRBD1. Per germline, CDR1 DFQATT and CDR2 SNEGSKA (reference sequence). The V segment lost 6 bases and the J segment 1 base; nucleotides outside the gene matches: 5. The CDR3 has 14 residues. The CDR3: CSAPGGGSNQPQHF. CDR3 coding DNA: TGCAGTGCCCCAGGGGGCGGAAGCAATCAGCCCCAGCATTTT.

This clonotype was observed at least ten times. This chain joins TRBV4-3 and TRBJ2-1; 11 bases are shared with TRBD2. Germline V gene sequence: CDR1 LGHNA, CDR2 YSLEER. Trimming cost V 2 bases and J 10 bases; bases outside gene matches: 10. The CDR3 is made up of 16 amino acids. The CDR3 region has the DNA TGCGCCAGCAGCCAACCCGGGACTAGCGGTATAGGAGAGCAGTTCTTC. Translating gives CASSQPGTSGIGEQFF.

This clonotype was counted ten times or more. The chain recombines TRBV28 with TRBJ2-7; D is ambiguous. V dropped 3 bases and J dropped 10 bases, with 19 bases sitting between them. Germline CDR1 is MDHEN and CDR2 is SYDVKM. CDR3 length: 14 amino acids. The CDR3 region is CASSFTDGTSSQYF. The CDR3 nucleotides are TGTGCCAGCAGTTTTACCGACGGAACATCGAGCCAGTACTTC.

This clonotype appeared a few times. The gene calls are TRBV7-9 and TRBJ2-2; D may match TRBD1 or TRBD2 (5 bases each). Germline V lookup: CDR1 SEHNR, CDR2 FQNEAQ (reference sequence). The CDR3 loop spans 14 amino acids. Trimming pared 3 bases from V and 8 bases from J, leaving 13 bases between. CDR3 sequence (DNA): TGTGCCAGCAGCTTGGGACCTAGGGCTGGGGAGCTGTTTTTT. It specifies CASSLGPRAGELFF.

This clonotype was counted ten times or more. This chain connects TRBV29-1 to TRBJ2-1; 9 nucleotides align to TRBD1. Germline CDR1 and CDR2: SQVTM and ANQGSEA. V dropped 6 bases and J dropped 1; count of bases not matched to a gene: 10. The CDR3 runs to 16 residues. The CDR3 here is CSVGPTGGRSYNEQFF. The CDR3 region has the DNA TGCAGCGTGGGGCCGACAGGGGGGAGGTCCTACAATGAGCAGTTCTTC.

This chain connects TRBV6-1 to TRBJ2-7, with 14 bases lining up with TRBD2. The CDR3 contains 14 residues. Per germline, CDR1 MNHNS and CDR2 SASEGT. The V segment lost 8 bases and the J segment 7 bases; nucleotides outside the gene matches: 7. The CDR3 here is CASRGLAGGGEQYF. The DNA of the CDR3 is TGTGCCAGCCGAGGACTAGCGGGGGGAGGAGAGCAGTACTTC.

Ten or more counts support this clonotype. This CDR3 is CASSVAATGELFF. For the CDR3, the DNA is TGTGCCAGCAGCGTAGCCGCAACCGGGGAGCTGTTTTTT. The chain joins TRBV9 to TRBJ2-2; no reliable D call. Germline CDR1 and CDR2: SGDLS and YYNGEE. The CDR3 is made up of 13 amino acids. V dropped 0 bases and J dropped 5 bases, with 5 bases sitting between them.

The chain has TRBV19 and TRBJ2-7; D not certain. This CDR3 is built from 13 residues. With 10 bases removed from V and 3 bases from J, the gap between germline ends came to 16 bases. Germline V gene lookup returns CDR1 LNHDA and CDR2 SQIVND (reference sequence). In DNA, the CDR3 is TGTGCCACCTCACTCCTGTTAGACTACGAGCAGTACTTC. This codes for CATSLLLDYEQYF. The whole variable domain, filled in from reference TRBV19 and TRBJ2-7, reads DGGITQSPKYLFRKEGQNVTLSCEQNLNHDAMYWYRQDPGQGLRLIYYSQIVNDFQKGDIAEGYSVSREKKESFPLTVTSAQKNPTAFYLCATSLLLDYEQYFGPGTRLTVT.

This clonotype appeared a few times. This sequence joins TRBV7-9 and TRBJ1-5, with TRBD1 matching 8 bases. The CDR3 sequence is 15 residues long. V gave up 1 base and J gave up 3 bases; unmatched junction bases: 2. Per the germline V gene, CDR1 is SEHNR and CDR2 is FQNEAQ (reference sequence). The CDR3 here is CASSLDRGTNQPQHF. In DNA form, the CDR3 reads TGTGCCAGCAGCTTAGACAGGGGGACCAATCAGCCCCAGCATTTT.

This clonotype was seen a few times. The chain carries TRBV20-1 and TRBJ2-3; tentatively, D is TRBD2 (5 bases). The V gene lost 8 bases and the J gene lost 0 bases, with 9 bases spanning the gap. CDR3 size: 12 residues. The germline V gene encodes CDR1 DFQATT and CDR2 SNEGSKA (reference sequence). The CDR3 region is CSPPGSTDTQYF. In DNA, the CDR3 is TGCAGTCCCCCGGGGAGCACAGATACGCAGTATTTT.

In its sample, this clonotype was seen a few times. The CDR3 spells CASSLYLQGSQYF. CDR3 sequence (DNA): TGTGCCAGCAGTCTCTATTTGCAGGGGTCCCAGTACTTC. The genes are TRBV12-3 or TRBV12-4 and TRBJ2-5, with D possibly matching TRBD1 (6 bases). The CDR3 sequence is 13 residues long. The V and J ends lost 5 bases and 9 bases respectively, with 16 bases between them.

This clonotype has a single count. This chain links TRBV20-1 with TRBJ2-5; 13 nucleotides align to TRBD2. V was clipped by 6 bases and J by 1 base; unmatched bases: 5. CDR1 is DFQATT, CDR2 SNEGSKA, per germline (reference sequence). This CDR3 is 15 amino acids long. CDR3 sequence: CSANGLAGAQETQYF. CDR3 DNA sequence: TGCAGTGCAAACGGACTAGCGGGGGCCCAAGAGACCCAGTACTTC.

This clonotype was seen at least ten times. The J gene is TRBJ1-4, the V gene TRBV6-5; 9 bases align to TRBD1. The CDR3 is 15 residues long. Germline CDR1 MNHEY, CDR2 SVGAGI. J lost 4 bases, V lost 5 bases, and 5 bases had no gene match. CDR3 nucleotide sequence: TGTGCCAGCAGTGGCGGACAGGGGATTAATGAAAAACTGTTTTTT. Translated: CASSGGQGINEKLFF.

A few counts support this clonotype. CDR3 residues: CASCTSYEQYF. The CDR3 DNA reads as TGTGCCAGCTGCACTAGCTACGAGCAGTACTTC. J is TRBJ2-7 and V is TRBV2; D is perhaps TRBD2 (5 bases). Germline V gives CDR1 SNHLY, CDR2 FYNNEI. There are 11 residues in the CDR3. Trimming shortened V by 8 bases and J by 3 bases, and 8 bases separated the two germline ends.

This clonotype was recorded many times. The rearrangement links TRBV19 to TRBJ1-5; D gene unclear. There are 13 residues in the CDR3. V lost 5 bases and J 6 bases, leaving 11 bases between the germline ends. Germline CDR1 reads LNHDA; CDR2 reads SQIVND (reference sequence). CDR3 loop: CASSSQEFQPQHF. The DNA for the CDR3 is TGTGCCAGTAGTTCCCAAGAGTTTCAGCCCCAGCATTTT.

The sample holds many counts of this clonotype. The J gene is TRBJ1-5, the V gene TRBV10-3, with D possibly TRBD1 on 6 matching bases. Deletions cut 1 base from V and 7 bases from J, with 8 bases between. The germline V gene has CDR1 ENHRY and CDR2 SYGVKD. The CDR3 runs to 13 residues. As DNA, the CDR3 is TGTGCCATCAGTGAGTACGACAGGCAGCCCCAGCATTTT. Protein sequence: CAISEYDRQPQHF.

The chain employs TRBV4-3 and TRBJ2-3; 8 bases align to TRBD1. CDR1 LGHNA and CDR2 YSLEER come from the germline V gene. After removal of 3 bases from V and 6 bases from J, the junction contained 14 bases not matched to a gene. The CDR3 runs to 17 residues. The CDR3 loop reads CASSQPSQGAARDTQYF. The DNA of the CDR3 is TGCGCCAGCAGCCAGCCATCGCAGGGGGCGGCCCGGGATACGCAGTATTTT.

The CDR3 DNA follows: TGTGCCAGCAGCCAAGGTGGAGGGACTGGGTCCTACGAGCAGTACTTC. Amino acids: CASSQGGGTGSYEQYF. This chain links TRBV3-1 with TRBJ2-7; D might be TRBD2 (6 bases). Deletions cut 1 base from V and 1 base from J, with 14 bases between. CDR3 length: 16 residues. Germline CDR1 reads LGHDT; CDR2 reads YNNKEL (reference sequence).

This clonotype has more than one count but fewer than ten. J is TRBJ1-2 and V is TRBV11-3, with 7 bases matching TRBD1. Losses at the gene ends were 4 bases for V and 4 bases for J; bases not matched to a gene: 3. From germline, CDR1 is SGHNT and CDR2 YENEEA. The CDR3 has 13 residues. CDR3 DNA: TGTGCCAGCAGCTGGGGGACAGCCTATGGCTACACCTTC. It codes for CASSWGTAYGYTF.

Only a few counts were recorded for this clonotype. The chain combines TRBV19 with TRBJ2-7; D is undetermined. Germline CDR1 and CDR2: LNHDA and SQIVND (reference sequence). V lost 6 bases and J 2 bases, leaving 11 bases between the germline ends. The CDR3 extends over 13 amino acids. CDR3 sequence: CASSGRSAYEQYF. DNA of the CDR3: TGTGCCAGTAGCGGACGGAGCGCCTACGAGCAGTACTTC.

This clonotype was detected a few times. This rearrangement joins TRBV6-2 or TRBV6-3 to TRBJ2-4; possible D gene TRBD1, 6 bases. This CDR3 has 15 amino acids. V lost 6 bases and J 4 bases, leaving 16 bases between the germline ends. Looked up from germline, CDR1 is MNHEY and CDR2 is SVGEGT. The CDR3 DNA follows: TGTGCCAGCAGCGAGCCGACAGGACAGAAAAACATTCAGTACTTC. Protein sequence: CASSEPTGQKNIQYF.

This clonotype was observed many times. In DNA, the CDR3 is TGCGCCAGCAGCCAAGCGGAATGGGAGGTACGCACAGATACGCAGTATTTT. Its protein is CASSQAEWEVRTDTQYF. The gene calls are TRBV4-3 and TRBJ2-3; D is possibly TRBD2 (6 bases). There are 17 residues in the CDR3. V was shortened by 1 base and J by 1 base, with 15 bases between the two germline ends. CDR1 is LGHNA and CDR2 is YSLEER in the germline V gene.

This clonotype was recorded at least ten times. The J gene is TRBJ2-4, the V gene TRBV28, with 8 nucleotides matching TRBD1. Per germline, CDR1 MDHEN and CDR2 SYDVKM. The CDR3 extends over 12 amino acids. Trimming cost V 8 bases and J 8 bases; bases outside gene matches: 5. The DNA for the CDR3 is TGTGCCAGCCAGGGGGCTTCGGACATTCAGTACTTC. The encoded protein is CASQGASDIQYF. Complete variable domain (other parts from reference TRBV28 and TRBJ2-4): DVKVTQSSRYLVKRTGEKVFLECVQDMDHENMFWYRQDPGLGLRLIYFSYDVKMKEKGDIPEGYSVSREKKERFSLILESASTNQTSMYLCASQGASDIQYFGAGTRLSVL.

This clonotype was counted at least ten times. This sequence joins TRBV12-3 or TRBV12-4 and TRBJ2-5; weak D call: TRBD2 (6 bases). The CDR3 is 13 amino acids. V was cut by 4 bases and J by 2 bases, with 8 bases left in between. The CDR3 nucleotides are TGTGCCAGCAGTTCGGGACTTCAAGAGACCCAGTACTTC. It codes for CASSSGLQETQYF.